The next 21 T cell receptor beta chains were all read from a single sample in a study of CD8 T cells in ankylosing spondylitis. Using its own MiXCR run on the 5' RACE reads, TCRdb lists one record per CDR3 protein. This sample carries under 250,000 distinct CDR3 sequences, roughly 32% of them seen once, and the ten largest clones take 4% to 5.5%. Sequencing was performed on blood, either unsorted or a sorted T cell fraction (not recorded which). These receptors all come from a male donor with ankylosing spondylitis or in good health (not recorded which).

This chain uses TRBV15 with TRBJ2-7, with D hard to call. Trimming shortened V by 0 bases and J by 1 base, and 4 bases separated the two germline ends. Germline V lookup: CDR1 LNHNV, CDR2 YYDKDF (reference sequence). The CDR3 loop spans 13 amino acids. CDR3 sequence reads: CATSRDQSYEQYF. As DNA, the CDR3 is TGTGCCACCAGCAGAGACCAATCCTACGAGCAGTACTTC.

This clonotype was detected many times. V usage is TRBV13 and J usage is TRBJ1-2; D not resolved. CDR3 size: 11 residues. Germline assignment: CDR1 PRHDT and CDR2 FYEKMQ (reference sequence). V was trimmed by 7 bases and J by 4 bases, leaving 7 bases between them. The CDR3 DNA sequence: TGTGCCAGCACGACTGGCTATGGCTACACCTTC. Translation: CASTTGYGYTF. Based on the CDR3 plus reference TRBV13 and TRBJ1-2, the full variable domain is AAGVIQSPRHLIKEKRETATLKCYPIPRHDTVYWYQQGPGQDPQFLISFYEKMQSDKGSIPDRFSAQQFSDYHSELNMSSLELGDSALYFCASTTGYGYTFGSGTRLTVV.

As to this clonotype: One base away lies a much larger clone, so this may be a sequencing read error. Likely a read error: the CDR3 ends without its conserved phenylalanine or tryptophan. The gene calls are TRBV20-1 and TRBJ2-3; tentatively, D is TRBD1 (5 bases). The CDR3 consists of 17 residues. Trimming removed 3 bases from V and 0 bases from J, with 19 bases in between. Germline CDR1 and CDR2: DFQATT and SNEGSKA (reference sequence). The CDR3 is CSARDDRRATSTDTQYS. As DNA, the CDR3 is TGCAGTGCTAGGGATGACAGAAGAGCTACTAGCACAGATACGCAGTATTCT.

The chain is built from TRBV28 and TRBJ2-3; 8 nucleotides match TRBD2. The germline gives CDR1 MDHEN, CDR2 SYDVKM. The CDR3 has 16 amino acids. V lost 2 bases to trimming and J lost 2 bases; unmatched junction nucleotides: 6. The CDR3 DNA follows: TGTGCCAGCAGTTTAGCGACAGCGGGAGACACAGATACGCAGTATTTT. It is translated as CASSLATAGDTDTQYF.

This chain joins TRBV20-1 and TRBJ2-1; D perhaps matches TRBD1 (5 bases). V lost 5 bases, J lost 6 bases, and 17 bases lay in between. The CDR3 loop spans 14 amino acids. Germline-derived CDR1 and CDR2 are DFQATT and SNEGSKA (reference sequence). The DNA for the CDR3 is TGCAGTGCTCAAACTGGGGCCCGCCCCAATGAGCAGTTCTTC. Protein sequence: CSAQTGARPNEQFF.

The chain joins TRBV20-1 to TRBJ1-5; D not certain. Germline CDR1 is DFQATT and CDR2 is SNEGSKA (reference sequence). The CDR3 covers 13 residues. V was cut by 6 bases and J by 1 base, with 10 bases left in between. CDR3 protein: CSAIIGSNQPQHF. The DNA of the CDR3 is TGCAGTGCCATCATCGGAAGCAATCAGCCCCAGCATTTT.

The chain joins TRBV9 to TRBJ2-2; 7 bases agree with TRBD1. CDR3 length: 16 amino acids. V gave up 1 base and J gave up 4 bases; unmatched junction bases: 7. Per germline, CDR1 SGDLS and CDR2 YYNGEE. DNA for the CDR3: TGTGCCAGCAGCGTAAAGGGGGCAGTAAGCACCGGGGAGCTGTTTTTT. Amino acids: CASSVKGAVSTGELFF.

The gene calls are TRBV20-1 and TRBJ2-1; the match to TRBD2 covers 12 bases. Trimming at V came to 0 bases and at J to 7 bases, leaving 7 bases not matched to a gene. Germline V lookup: CDR1 DFQATT, CDR2 SNEGSKA (reference sequence). CDR3 size: 16 residues. CDR3 sequence reads: CSARDPRTSGKNEQFF. The CDR3 DNA sequence: TGCAGTGCTAGAGATCCGAGGACTAGCGGGAAAAATGAGCAGTTCTTC.

The rearrangement joins TRBV12-3 or TRBV12-4 to TRBJ1-5; the D is unclear. V was shortened by 7 bases and J by 2 bases, with 9 bases between the two germline ends. The CDR3 sequence is 13 residues long. The DNA for the CDR3 is TGTGCCAGCACCCGATGGGGCAATCAGCCCCAGCATTTT. Translating gives CASTRWGNQPQHF.

This chain uses TRBV12-3 or TRBV12-4 with TRBJ1-3; D is unclear. The CDR3 totals 16 residues. Trimming cost V 6 bases and J 2 bases, with 17 bases left between them. Here the CDR3 reads CASSHKFIFAGNTIYF. Here the CDR3 DNA reads TGTGCCAGCAGCCACAAATTCATATTTGCTGGAAACACCATATATTTT.

The chain has TRBV5-1 and TRBJ2-7, with no clear D. The CDR3 has 14 residues. V lost 0 bases and J 0 bases, leaving 7 bases between the germline ends. Germline CDR1 is SGHRS and CDR2 is YFSETQ. DNA for the CDR3: TGCGCCAGCAGCTTGGCCGTCGGCTCCTACGAGCAGTACTTC. This gives the protein CASSLAVGSYEQYF.

This chain joins TRBV15 and TRBJ1-2, with 11 bases lining up with TRBD1. CDR1 and CDR2 (germline): LNHNV, YYDKDF (reference sequence). The CDR3 has 16 amino acids. V trimming: 0 bases; J trimming: 5 bases; junction bases outside the gene matches: 5. CDR3 region: CATSRDFGQGAYGYTF. CDR3 DNA: TGTGCCACCAGCAGAGATTTTGGACAGGGGGCATATGGCTACACCTTC.

This clonotype came up a few times. The chain uses TRBV20-1 and TRBJ2-3; weak D call: TRBD2 (6 bases). Germline CDR1 and CDR2: DFQATT and SNEGSKA (reference sequence). The length of the CDR3 is 14 residues. The CDR3 DNA follows: TGCACCTTGATAGCGGCTTCTAGCACAGATACGCAGTATTTT. Its translation: CTLIAASSTDTQYF.

This clonotype was observed a few times. The CDR3: CASKTSGGISYNEQFF. As DNA, the CDR3 is TGTGCCAGCAAGACTAGCGGGGGTATCTCCTACAATGAGCAGTTCTTC. V gene TRBV7-9 combines with J gene TRBJ2-1; TRBD2 aligns across 12 bases. Germline-derived CDR1 and CDR2 are SEHNR and FQNEAQ (reference sequence). This CDR3 region has 16 residues. V was clipped by 7 bases and J by 0 bases; unmatched bases: 4.

The CDR3 DNA reads TGCGCCAGCAGCTTGGAAGGCTCTGGAAACACCATATATTTT. Translated: CASSLEGSGNTIYF. This chain uses TRBV5-1 with TRBJ1-3; D uncertain. This CDR3 is built from 14 residues. Germline V gene sequence: CDR1 SGHRS, CDR2 YFSETQ. The germline V and J ends were trimmed by 0 bases and 0 bases, with 4 bases remaining between them.

The J gene is TRBJ2-4, the V gene TRBV20-1, with 11 nucleotides matching TRBD2. Germline assignment: CDR1 DFQATT and CDR2 SNEGSKA (reference sequence). CDR3 length: 16 residues. The trim removed 0 bases at V and 7 bases at J, leaving 8 bases unmatched. The CDR3 DNA follows: TGCAGTGCTAGAGATCTTTTAGCGGGGGGGCGGAACATTCAGTACTTC. Amino acids: CSARDLLAGGRNIQYF.

The V call is TRBV5-5, the J call TRBJ1-5; D possibly corresponds to TRBD1 (6 bases). The CDR3 is made up of 15 amino acids. Germline V lookup: CDR1 SGHKS, CDR2 YYEKEE (reference sequence). V lost 0 bases to trimming and J lost 6 bases, with 13 bases between them. CDR3 bases: TGTGCCAGCAGCTTGGGAGGGGGGCAGAGTCAGCCCCAGCATTTT. Translation gives CASSLGGGQSQPQHF.

This clonotype came up a few times. V and J are TRBV5-1 and TRBJ2-7; possibly TRBD1 for D (6 bases). Germline assignment: CDR1 SGHRS and CDR2 YFSETQ. The CDR3 spans 15 residues. Deletions cut 4 bases from V and 0 bases from J, with 14 bases between. CDR3 residues: CASSPTGTFSYEQYF. The CDR3 bases are TGCGCCAGCAGCCCGACCGGGACATTCTCCTACGAGCAGTACTTC.

J is TRBJ2-7 and V is TRBV27; 7 nucleotides align to TRBD1. From germline, CDR1 is MNHEY and CDR2 SMNVEV (reference sequence). CDR3 length: 14 amino acids. Losses at the gene ends were 5 bases for V and 0 bases for J; bases not matched to a gene: 4. As DNA, the CDR3 is TGTGCCAGCAGTCCGGGACAGCTCTCCTACGAGCAGTACTTC. Amino acid sequence: CASSPGQLSYEQYF.

The genes are TRBV20-1 and TRBJ2-3; D is possibly TRBD1 or TRBD2 (7 bases each). This CDR3 region has 15 residues. Germline V gives CDR1 DFQATT, CDR2 SNEGSKA (reference sequence). V gave up 4 bases and J gave up 4 bases, with 18 bases separating them. The CDR3: CSATGRGGRSDTQYF. DNA of the CDR3: TGCAGTGCTACCGGCAGGGGGGGGCGGTCAGATACGCAGTATTTT.

The chain's CDR3 is CASSYSRVYGYTF. The CDR3 DNA reads as TGTGCCAGCAGTTATAGTCGCGTTTATGGCTACACCTTC. The chain links TRBV6-5 to TRBJ1-2; D not certain. The CDR3 spans 13 residues. The germline CDR1 and CDR2 sequences are MNHEY and SVGAGI. The ends were cut back, 3 bases at V and 5 bases at J, with 10 bases in the middle.